The source of this T cell receptor (beta chain) is a study of cytomegalovirus exposure and HLA in healthy donors. Study overall: Counted in an early data release were about 85 million unique TCRs from HLA-typed donors. Clustering assigned 81% of the roughly 380 genotyped donors to the Caucasian-associated ancestry cluster.

Donors counted as nominally healthy when sampled, yet unrecorded immune exposures were likely. Germline lookup yields CDR1 SEHNR and CDR2 FQNEAQ (reference sequence). The ends were cut back, 4 bases at V and 4 bases at J, with 14 bases in the middle. The CDR3 covers 14 residues. In the PCR, 60 Vbeta and 13 Jbeta primers were used. Authors' data handling: An analysis that came later counted roughly 87 million unique TCR beta chains, roughly 11 million shared. The repertoire was sequenced with immunoSEQ multiplex PCR; TCRdb's copy has only in-frame clones and lacks some. V, J and clone size are those of that table, while D and trimming were read from the DNA. This table holds fewer than 150,000 clones, around 80% found once.

The rearrangement joins TRBV7-9 to TRBJ2-7; weak D call: TRBD2 (6 bases). The origin of this receptor is a man aged 40-50 years in good health and CMV-seropositive. Sequenced input: PBMCs. The CDR3 bases are TGTGCCAGCAGCTCGGGAGTTGGTGGGTACGAGCAGTACTTC. Its translation: CASSSGVGGYEQYF.